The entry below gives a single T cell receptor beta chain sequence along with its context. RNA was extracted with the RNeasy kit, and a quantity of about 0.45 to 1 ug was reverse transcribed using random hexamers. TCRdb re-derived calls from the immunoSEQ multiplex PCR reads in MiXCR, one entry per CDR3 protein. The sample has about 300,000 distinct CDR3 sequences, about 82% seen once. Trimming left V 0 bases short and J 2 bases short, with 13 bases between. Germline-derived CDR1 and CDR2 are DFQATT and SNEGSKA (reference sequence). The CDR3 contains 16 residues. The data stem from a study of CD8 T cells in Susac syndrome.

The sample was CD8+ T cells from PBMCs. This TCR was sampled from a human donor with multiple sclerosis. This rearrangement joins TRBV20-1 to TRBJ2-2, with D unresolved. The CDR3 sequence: CSARDLPRFNTGELFF. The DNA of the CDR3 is TGCAGTGCTAGAGATTTACCCAGATTCAACACCGGGGAGCTGTTTTTT.